This TCR beta chain was observed in a study of early T cells in non-severe SARS-CoV-2 infection (dated by TCRdb to the early 2020s). Background for the entire study: Because TCR sequencing was done on bulk RNA from unsorted whole blood, the alpha and beta chains could not be paired. What the authors observed across the whole study: Matching against VDJdb was skewed toward anti-spike CD8 responses, likely underestimated virus-specific expansions, and missed private and CD4 specificities.

Details on this clonotype: Which antigen it targets is not known. There are no base qualities to consult, and no much larger clone falls within one base.

The library was obtained by 5' RACE. Sequenced using a NextSeq 500. Unique molecular identifiers were attached to individual cDNA molecules in the TCR library protocol so that sequencing error and PCR bias could be corrected. Both TCR alpha and beta chains were sequenced, and tight co-correlation was observed between alpha and beta sequence abundances in each sample. Turning to the authors' computational methods: Decombinator V4 was used to perform V gene, J gene and CDR3 annotation of TCR sequences. Expanded TCRs were defined as changing significantly between any two time points under a Poisson model with p below 0.0001. Abundances of TCRs were expressed as counts per million after normalisation to the total number of TCRs sequenced in each sample. TRAV1-2 paired with TRAJ12, TRAJ20 or TRAJ33 defined MAIT TCRs, while TRAV10 paired with TRAJ18 defined iNKT TCRs. VDJdb, accessed 1 November 2021, was searched for CMV, EBV and SARS-CoV-2 annotated TCRs, with TCRs annotated for multiple antigens excluded. TCRdb redid the processing of the public reads, applying fastp at Q25 and MiXCR, and retained in-frame beta chains. CDR3 protein duplicates are merged, each entry listing the most common genes and DNA. These V and J calls are TCRdb output, not the study's own analysis. For this sample the table gives about 77,000 distinct CDR3 sequences, of which roughly 12% were detected only once. The ten largest clones capture roughly 15% of the sample.

The CDR3 spans 13 residues, from the cysteine through the phenylalanine. Of the read, only the CDR3 DNA is kept; its 39 bases are in frame from base 1. Trimming accounts for 11 bases at V and 7 bases at J, while the number of junction bases matched to no gene is 8. For CDR1 and CDR2, the germline V gene lists MNHEY and SVGEGT. The study was a case-control design nested within a healthcare worker cohort in London, UK, with weekly nasopharyngeal swab PCR tests and blood sampling. Healthcare workers were recruited between 23 and 31 March 2020, during the week of the UK lockdown, and were followed weekly for up to roughly 15 weeks.

The V gene is TRBV6-2 or TRBV6-3 and the J gene is TRBJ2-7, with 13 junctional bases fitting TRBD2. The starting material was whole blood, obtained at baseline. This sequence originates from an adult who was a healthcare worker with PCR-confirmed SARS-CoV-2 infection or an uninfected control (not recorded which). The donor label of this sample is uncertain. At the DNA level, the sequence is TGTGCCGGCAAGACTAGCGGGAGGTGGGAGCAGTACTTC. It specifies CAGKTSGRWEQYF.